The rows below give T cell receptor beta chains drawn from one sample of a study of blood T cell repertoires in COVID-19. The data were produced by immunoSEQ multiplex PCR, yet TCRdb's version contains in-frame clones alone and is incomplete. The table lists about 250,000 clones, around nine tenths of them singletons, with roughly 3% in the top ten. The specimen sequenced was peripheral blood. These receptors were taken from a man aged 18 to 29 with active or convalescent COVID-19. Both conserved end residues are part of each CDR3. The order of the fields is J gene, V gene, D gene, CDR3 length, clone size, CDR3 protein, CDR3 DNA. D genes are given only for firm matches. The listing skips clone size in some rows; elsewhere it reads once, few, many or a size class.

TRBJ2-2 | TRBV27 | TRBD1 | 16 | NA | CASSQGQAANTGELFF | TGTGCCAGCAGCCAAGGACAGGCCGCGAACACCGGGGAGCTGTTTTTT
TRBJ1-1 | TRBV7-2 | NA | 13 | NA | CASSLIGGTEAFF | TGTGCCAGCAGCTTAATAGGGGGCACTGAAGCTTTCTTT
TRBJ2-3 | TRBV7-3 | NA | 13 | once | CASSYTSTDTQYF | TGTGCCAGCAGTTATACTAGCACAGATACGCAGTATTTT
TRBJ2-7 | TRBV18 | TRBD2 | 16 | NA | CASSAGLAGGSHEQYF | TGTGCCAGCTCAGCCGGACTAGCGGGAGGGTCCCACGAGCAGTACTTC
TRBJ2-1 | TRBV7-2 | NA | 12 | NA | CASSLVVSGQFF | TGTGCCAGCAGCTTAGTGGTTTCCGGGCAGTTCTTC
TRBJ1-5 | TRBV3-1/TRBV3-2 | NA | 15 | NA | CASSQDPGGNQPQHF | TGTGCCAGCAGCCAAGATCCCGGGGGCAATCAGCCCCAGCATTTT
TRBJ1-1 | TRBV9 | TRBD1 | 14 | NA | CASSATGENTEAFF | TGTGCCAGCAGCGCCACAGGGGAGAACACTGAAGCTTTCTTT
TRBJ1-5 | TRBV6-5 | NA | 15 | NA | CASEITGSHYQPQHF | TGTGCCAGTGAGATCACAGGGAGCCATTATCAGCCCCAGCATTTT
TRBJ1-2 | TRBV7-8 | NA | 13 | few | CASSLQGSDGYTF | TGTGCCAGCAGCTTACAGGGAAGTGATGGCTACACCTTC
TRBJ1-6 | TRBV4-2 | NA | 17 | NA | CASSQDPTSIYNSPLHF | TGTGCCAGCAGCCAAGACCCCACTTCAATCTATAATTCACCCCTCCACTTT
TRBJ2-1 | TRBV18 | NA | 16 | NA | CASSPFAGGSYNEQFF | TGTGCCAGCTCCCCTTTTGCCGGGGGCTCCTACAATGAGCAGTTCTTC
TRBJ1-4 | TRBV29-1 | NA | 14 | NA | CSVEERGSRLGLFF | TGCAGCGTCGAGGAGCGGGGAAGTCGTCTCGGACTGTTTTTT
TRBJ2-5 | TRBV4-3 | NA | 13 | NA | CASSQVGQETQYF | TGCGCCAGCAGCCAAGTCGGTCAAGAGACCCAGTACTTC
TRBJ1-1 | TRBV5-1 | NA | 14 | NA | CASSSTGLNTEAFF | TGCGCCAGCAGCTCAACAGGGTTGAACACTGAAGCTTTCTTT
TRBJ1-6 | TRBV23-1 | NA | 17 | NA | CASSQSTGGDRNSPLHF | TGCGCCAGCAGTCAATCTACGGGGGGCGATAGGAATTCACCCCTCCACTTT
TRBJ1-1 | TRBV5-1 | NA | 15 | NA | CASSLTGLRSTEAFF | TGCGCCAGCAGCTTGACAGGCCTCAGGAGCACTGAAGCTTTCTTT
TRBJ2-2 | TRBV2 | TRBD2 | 16 | NA | CASSQSRGDVAGELFF | TGTGCCAGCAGTCAAAGTCGGGGGGATGTTGCCGGGGAGCTGTTTTTT
TRBJ2-3 | TRBV5-6 | NA | 15 | NA | CASSRTVLSTDTQYF | TGTGCCAGCAGCCGGACAGTACTTTCCACAGATACGCAGTATTTT
TRBJ2-1 | TRBV5-1 | TRBD1 | 15 | NA | CASSTTRTGHNEQFF | TGCGCCAGCAGCACCACCAGGACAGGGCACAATGAGCAGTTCTTC
TRBJ2-5 | TRBV5-1 | TRBD2 | 16 | NA | CASSSDRRSGSETQYF | TGCGCCAGCAGCTCCGACAGACGTAGCGGGAGTGAGACCCAGTACTTC
TRBJ1-5 | TRBV20-1 | TRBD1 | 14 | few | CSASTGGNGQPQHF | TGCAGTGCTAGTACAGGGGGCAACGGTCAGCCCCAGCATTTT
TRBJ1-2 | TRBV5-5 | TRBD1 | 15 | once | CASSLALGQGIGYTF | TGTGCCAGCAGCTTGGCCCTTGGACAGGGCATAGGCTACACCTTC
TRBJ2-7 | TRBV27 | TRBD2 | 14 | NA | CASGGGGLAGVWYF | TGTGCCAGCGGCGGGGGAGGACTAGCGGGAGTATGGTACTTC
TRBJ1-1 | TRBV13 | TRBD1 | 13 | NA | CASSRTGGTEAFF | TGTGCCAGCAGCCGGACAGGGGGCACTGAAGCTTTCTTT
TRBJ1-6 | TRBV27 | NA | 17 | NA | CASSPREGSSYNSPLHF | TGTGCCAGCAGTCCCCGGGAGGGGAGCTCCTATAATTCACCCCTCCACTTT
TRBJ2-5 | TRBV5-4 | NA | 14 | NA | CASSFAGGRETQYF | TGTGCCAGCAGCTTTGCCGGGGGACGAGAGACCCAGTACTTC
TRBJ1-1 | TRBV7-3 | NA | 13 | NA | CASSLRQNTEAFF | TGTGCCAGCAGCTTAAGGCAAAACACTGAAGCTTTCTTT
TRBJ1-1 | TRBV24-1 | TRBD1 | 15 | NA | CATSDTGTGVTEAFF | TGTGCCACCAGTGATACCGGGACAGGGGTTACTGAAGCTTTCTTT
TRBJ2-3 | TRBV19 | TRBD1 | 15 | once | CASTLTGARTDTQYF | TGTGCCAGTACCCTAACAGGGGCTAGGACAGATACGCAGTATTTT
TRBJ2-7 | TRBV10-3 | TRBD1 | 15 | NA | CAISARDRGYYEQYF | TGTGCCATCAGTGCCAGGGACAGGGGCTATTACGAGCAGTACTTC
TRBJ1-2 | TRBV7-8 | NA | 14 | NA | CASSLEQAGYGYTF | TGTGCCAGCAGCTTAGAACAGGCAGGCTATGGCTACACCTTC
TRBJ1-1 | TRBV7-2 | TRBD1 | 17 | NA | CASSSRDRGILRTEAFF | TGTGCCAGCAGCTCGAGGGACAGGGGAATATTGAGGACTGAAGCTTTCTTT
TRBJ2-5 | TRBV5-1 | NA | 12 | NA | CASRGDRETQYF | TGCGCCAGCAGGGGCGATAGGGAGACCCAGTACTTC
TRBJ1-5 | TRBV6-6 | NA | 14 | NA | CASSYSTWEGPQHF | TGTGCCAGCAGTTACTCGACATGGGAGGGGCCCCAGCATTTT
TRBJ1-6 | TRBV11-2 | NA | 19 | NA | CASSLEFSDRSSYNSPLHF | TGTGCCAGCAGCTTAGAATTTTCGGACAGAAGCTCCTATAATTCACCCCTCCACTTT
TRBJ1-1 | TRBV5-1 | TRBD1 | 14 | NA | CASSGGTGLTEAFF | TGCGCCAGCAGCGGCGGGACAGGGTTAACTGAAGCTTTCTTT
TRBJ2-7 | TRBV18 | NA | 15 | NA | CASSPVGQNFYEQYF | TGTGCCAGCTCACCGGTTGGACAGAACTTTTACGAGCAGTACTTC